This is a list of T cell receptor beta chains from one sample in a study of blood T cell repertoires in COVID-19. Data came from immunoSEQ multiplex PCR; TCRdb stores just in-frame clones and leaves some out. The sample lists 200,000 to 250,000 clones; 83% were seen once. Sequencing was performed on peripheral blood. The receptors come from a woman in her twenties or thirties with COVID-19, enrolled during active disease. The CDR3 runs from the conserved cysteine through the conserved F or W.

j_call	v_call	cdr3_aa
TRBJ1-1	TRBV30	CAWREGNTEAFF
TRBJ1-4	TRBV7-2	CASSPLGGDNEKLFF
TRBJ1-2	TRBV6-5	CASSYSSQGAFYGYTF
TRBJ2-2	TRBV5-4	CASSLSAGQGPGELFF
TRBJ2-3	TRBV2	CASSVAGPDTQYF
TRBJ1-3	TRBV15	CATSRVGGGAGNTIYF
TRBJ2-7	TRBV11-3	CASSSRNFSPTYEQYF
TRBJ2-1	TRBV9	CASSWGLADSYNEQFF
TRBJ1-5	TRBV4-1	CASSQDPPTNSNQPQHF
TRBJ1-1	TRBV2	CASSRVAMNTEAFF
TRBJ1-1	TRBV7-9	CASSSGLGAAEAFF
TRBJ1-4	TRBV7-9	CASSTGQANEKLFF
TRBJ2-1	TRBV27	CASSSWTSGRISSYNEQFF
TRBJ2-7	TRBV27	CASSRGQEYEQYF
TRBJ2-5	TRBV21-1	CASSKAAVGTGVETQYF
TRBJ1-3	TRBV9	CASSLWDFSGNTIYF
TRBJ1-1	TRBV30	CAWSVFPGGKTEAFF
TRBJ2-7	TRBV6-5	CASSYSGTGPSEQYF
TRBJ1-5	TRBV6-7	CASTEQADQPQHF
TRBJ1-1	TRBV9	CASSVQPGGAGNTEAFF
TRBJ1-3	TRBV24-1	CATSDFSLEKIYF
TRBJ2-5	TRBV7-8	CASSFTGSETQYF
TRBJ2-7	TRBV24-1	CATSDSGGWTSPYEQYF
TRBJ2-1	TRBV4-3	CASSQVLLAGGPGGSYNEQFF
TRBJ2-3	TRBV5-1	CASSPWTSGGWTDTQYF
TRBJ2-3	TRBV5-4	CASSQGLAGGIETSDTQYF